Below, 5 T cell receptor beta chains from the same sample are listed, as sequenced in a study of T cells in Graves' hyperthyroidism and ophthalmopathy. Researchers took RNA transcripts and amplified the TCR beta CDR3 regions from them. The primer set for the first-round RT-PCR of the TCR CDR3 was HTBI. TCRdb re-called the multiplex PCR reads with MiXCR, one entry per CDR3 protein. The repertoire holds approximately 700,000 distinct CDR3 sequences, with about 17% as singletons. Sequences were obtained from blood. These receptors came from a young man with Graves' hyperthyroidism.

This clonotype was counted at least ten times. The CDR3 region is CASSSTTRDIGTEAFF. The CDR3 DNA reads TGTGCCAGCAGCTCCACGACCCGGGACATAGGTACTGAAGCTTTCTTT. The genes are TRBV11-3 and TRBJ1-1; D perhaps matches TRBD1 (6 bases). The germline V gene has CDR1 SGHNT and CDR2 YENEEA. With 4 bases removed from V and 5 bases from J, the gap between germline ends came to 20 bases. CDR3 length: 16 amino acids.

In this sample, this clonotype turned up many times. CDR3 DNA: TGCAGTGCTCTTAGTCGGTGGGAGCAGTTCTTC. Translation gives CSALSRWEQFF. The genes are TRBV20-1 and TRBJ2-1; D is uncertain. The ends were cut back, 5 bases at V and 10 bases at J, with 12 bases in the middle. The CDR3 length is 11 residues. Germline CDR1 is DFQATT and CDR2 is SNEGSKA (reference sequence).

This clonotype was picked up a small number of times. CDR3: CASSLLGTSGSRQETQYF. CDR3 DNA: TGTGCCAGCAGCTTATTGGGGACTAGCGGGAGCCGACAAGAGACCCAGTACTTC. The chain joins TRBV7-6 to TRBJ2-5; 14 bases line up with TRBD2. CDR1 and CDR2 (germline): SGHVS, FNYEAQ. Trimming at V came to 2 bases and at J to 2 bases, leaving 7 bases not matched to a gene. This CDR3 spans 18 amino acids.

V and J are TRBV5-6 and TRBJ1-5, with TRBD1 matching 8 bases. The CDR3 runs to 15 residues. Germline CDR1 reads SGHDT; CDR2 reads YYEEEE. The trim removed 4 bases at V and 5 bases at J, leaving 8 bases unmatched. CDR3 region: CASSPGQGKDQPQHF. The CDR3 coding sequence is TGTGCCAGCAGCCCCGGACAGGGCAAGGATCAGCCCCAGCATTTT.

This clonotype was seen repeatedly, ten times or more. The chain is built from TRBV28 and TRBJ2-3, with 7 positions matching TRBD2. Germline CDR1 is MDHEN and CDR2 is SYDVKM. CDR3 length equals 14 residues. Losses at the gene ends were 5 bases for V and 2 bases for J; bases not matched to a gene: 4. In DNA, the CDR3 is TGTGCCAGCAGTGAACTAGCGAACACAGATACGCAGTATTTT. It specifies CASSELANTDTQYF.